This TCR beta chain was identified during a study of T cells in Graves' hyperthyroidism and ophthalmopathy. The overall study: Before treatment of any kind, peripheral blood was taken at initial diagnosis.

Amplified TCR beta CDR3 regions derived from RNA transcripts. The HTBI primer set served for first-round RT-PCR of the TCR CDR3. MiXCR, applied by TCRdb to the multiplex PCR reads, yields one record per CDR3 protein. This sample has approximately 300,000 distinct CDR3 sequences, with 15% to 20% found just once. Pregnant or lactating patients were excluded, as were those with uncontrolled infection or other autoimmune disease. Each diagnosis was grounded in clinical symptoms, serum thyroxine and TRAb, thyroid ultrasound, and orbital computed tomography. V lost 5 bases, J lost 3 bases, and 10 bases stayed unmatched. This CDR3 is 15 amino acids long. CDR1 and CDR2 (germline): DFQATT, SNEGSKA (reference sequence). With regard to this clonotype: Antigen unknown.

General study results and limits: For ophthalmopathy, model prediction preceded onset by a median 6.5 months.

The sequence came from a woman aged 55-69 years with Graves' ophthalmopathy. Specimen: blood. J is TRBJ2-1 and V is TRBV20-1; TRBD1 matches 7 bases. The CDR3 loop is CSAGGLRGYYNEQFF. Here the CDR3 DNA reads TGCAGTGCTGGGGGCCTCAGGGGGTACTACAATGAGCAGTTCTTC.